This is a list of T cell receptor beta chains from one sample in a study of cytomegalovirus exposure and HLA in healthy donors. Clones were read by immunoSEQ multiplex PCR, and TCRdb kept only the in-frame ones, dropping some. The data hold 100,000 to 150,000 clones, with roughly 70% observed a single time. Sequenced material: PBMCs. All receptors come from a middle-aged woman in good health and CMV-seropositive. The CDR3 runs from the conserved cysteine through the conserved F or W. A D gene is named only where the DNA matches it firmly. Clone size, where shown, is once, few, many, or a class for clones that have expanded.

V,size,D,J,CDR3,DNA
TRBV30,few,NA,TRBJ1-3,CACTAVGVGGNTIYF,TGTGCCTGCACCGCCGTCGGGGTTGGGGGAAACACCATATATTTT
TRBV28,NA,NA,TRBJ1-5,CASSLIRGTGNQPQHF,TGTGCCAGCAGTTTAATCAGGGGTACAGGCAATCAGCCCCAGCATTTT
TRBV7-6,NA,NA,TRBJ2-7,CASSLGVGLDEQYF,TGTGCCAGCAGCTTAGGGGTGGGCTTGGACGAGCAGTACTTC
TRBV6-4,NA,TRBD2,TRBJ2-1,CASSRLSGGHNEQFF,TGTGCCAGCAGCCGCCTGTCGGGGGGGCACAATGAGCAGTTCTTC
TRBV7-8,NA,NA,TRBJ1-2,CASSTRLWVQGTYGYTF,TGTGCCAGCAGCACTCGCTTGTGGGTCCAGGGGACCTATGGCTACACCTTC
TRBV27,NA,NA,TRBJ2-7,CASSLGRSYEQYF,TGTGCCAGCAGTTTAGGCCGCTCCTACGAGCAGTACTTC
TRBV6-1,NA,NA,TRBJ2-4,CASSEVTGAPKNIQYF,TGTGCCAGCAGTGAAGTGACAGGCGCTCCCAAAAACATTCAGTACTTC
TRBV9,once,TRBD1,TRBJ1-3,CASSPEHRGAQNTIYF,TGTGCCAGCAGCCCAGAACACAGGGGGGCTCAAAACACCATATATTTT
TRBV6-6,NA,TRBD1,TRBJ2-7,CASRPGQGYEQYF,TGTGCCAGCAGGCCCGGACAGGGCTACGAGCAGTACTTC
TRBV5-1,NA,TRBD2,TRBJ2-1,CASISTSGGSGEQFF,TGCGCCAGCATCTCGACTAGCGGGGGCTCGGGTGAGCAGTTCTTC
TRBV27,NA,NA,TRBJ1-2,CASSSPTREKSTGGYTF,TGTGCCAGCAGTTCTCCAACTCGCGAGAAATCTACAGGTGGCTACACCTTC
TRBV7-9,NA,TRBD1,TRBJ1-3,CASSPAGPGGSGNTIYF,TGTGCCAGCAGCCCAGCAGGCCCAGGGGGCTCTGGAAACACCATATATTTT
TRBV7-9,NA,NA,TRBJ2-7,CASSSGTPISNEQYF,TGTGCCAGCAGCTCCGGGACACCAATTAGCAACGAGCAGTACTTC
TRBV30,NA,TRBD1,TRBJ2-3,CAWSLQDRATLGLGQYF,TGTGCCTGGAGTCTGCAGGACAGGGCGACTCTAGGGTTGGGGCAGTATTTT
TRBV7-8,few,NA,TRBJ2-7,CASSLYGGDYEQYF,TGTGCCAGCAGCTTATACGGAGGGGACTACGAGCAGTACTTC
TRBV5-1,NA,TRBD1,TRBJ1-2,CASRTGTGVNYGYTF,TGCGCCAGCAGGACCGGGACAGGAGTGAACTATGGCTACACCTTC
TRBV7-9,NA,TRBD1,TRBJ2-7,CASSLPRGTGTGEQYF,TGTGCCAGCAGCTTGCCCCGTGGGACAGGGACGGGCGAGCAGTACTTC
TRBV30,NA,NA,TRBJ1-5,CAWSVSANQPQHF,TGTGCCTGGAGTGTAAGCGCGAATCAGCCCCAGCATTTT
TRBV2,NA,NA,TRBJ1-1,CASSRGTLLAAFF,TGTGCCAGCAGCCGAGGGACTTTGTTAGCCGCTTTCTTT
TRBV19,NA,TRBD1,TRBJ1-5,CASSDDRGIGQPQHF,TGTGCCAGTAGTGACGACAGGGGGATTGGTCAGCCCCAGCATTTT
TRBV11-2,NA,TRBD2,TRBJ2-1,CASSLGEREANEQFF,TGTGCCAGCAGCTTAGGAGAGCGGGAGGCCAATGAGCAGTTCTTC
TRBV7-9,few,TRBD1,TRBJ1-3,CASSLDRGSGNTIYF,TGTGCCAGCAGCTTGGACAGGGGTTCTGGAAACACCATATATTTT
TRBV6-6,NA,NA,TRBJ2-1,CASSRRSGGDYNEQFF,TGTGCCAGCAGCCGCCGATCGGGCGGGGATTACAATGAGCAGTTCTTC
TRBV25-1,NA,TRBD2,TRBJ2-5,CASSAGLAGVETQYF,TGTGCCAGCAGTGCTGGACTAGCGGGAGTGGAGACCCAGTACTTC
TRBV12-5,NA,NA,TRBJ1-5,CASGSGSGGSNQPQHF,TGTGCTAGTGGTTCCGGGTCGGGGGGAAGCAATCAGCCCCAGCATTTT
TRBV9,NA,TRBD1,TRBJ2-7,CASSDMTGGAAEQYF,TGTGCCAGCAGCGATATGACAGGGGGCGCGGCCGAGCAGTACTTC
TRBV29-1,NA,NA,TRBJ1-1,CSVSGGSNTEAFF,TGCAGCGTTAGTGGAGGGTCAAACACTGAAGCTTTCTTT
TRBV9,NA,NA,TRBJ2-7,CASSVAGYSYEQYF,TGTGCCAGCAGCGTCGCAGGGTATAGCTACGAGCAGTACTTC
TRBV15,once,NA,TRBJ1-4,CATSRETGTGVEKLFF,TGTGCCACCAGCAGAGAGACGGGCACCGGGGTTGAAAAACTGTTTTTT
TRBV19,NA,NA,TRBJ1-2,CASSYKINYGYTF,TGTGCCAGTAGTTACAAGATAAACTATGGCTACACCTTC
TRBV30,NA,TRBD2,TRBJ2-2,CARSTGTGGSGELFF,TGTGCCAGGTCTACCGGGACGGGGGGGTCCGGGGAGCTGTTTTTT
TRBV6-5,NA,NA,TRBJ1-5,CASSRGQSNQPQHF,TGTGCCAGCAGCAGAGGACAGAGCAATCAGCCCCAGCATTTT
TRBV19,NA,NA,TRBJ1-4,CASSTLDRRGEKLFF,TGTGCCAGTAGTACCCTCGACAGGCGAGGTGAAAAACTGTTTTTT
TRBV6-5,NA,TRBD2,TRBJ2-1,CASSSLLAASYNEQFF,TGTGCCAGCAGTTCATTACTAGCGGCCTCCTACAATGAGCAGTTCTTC
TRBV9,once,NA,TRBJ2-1,CASSVKLGGMEQFF,TGTGCCAGCAGCGTAAAGCTTGGGGGCATGGAGCAGTTCTTC
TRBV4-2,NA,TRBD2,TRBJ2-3,CASSQSGGITDTQYF,TGTGCCAGCAGCCAATCGGGGGGGATCACAGATACGCAGTATTTT
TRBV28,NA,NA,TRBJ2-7,CASSLYPFEGQYF,TGTGCCAGCAGTTTATACCCCTTCGAGGGGCAGTACTTC
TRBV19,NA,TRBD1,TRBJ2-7,CASSIAGQGTYEQYF,TGTGCCAGTAGTATAGCGGGACAGGGAACCTACGAGCAGTACTTC
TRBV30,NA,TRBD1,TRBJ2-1,CAWRGGDRQFNEQFF,TGTGCCTGGAGAGGAGGGGACAGGCAATTCAATGAGCAGTTCTTC
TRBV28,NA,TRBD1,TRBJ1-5,CASRTGGESQPQHF,TGTGCCAGCAGGACAGGGGGGGAGTCTCAGCCCCAGCATTTT
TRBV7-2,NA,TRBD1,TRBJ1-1,CASSPRQGGITEAFF,TGTGCCAGCAGCCCAAGACAGGGGGGGATCACTGAAGCTTTCTTT
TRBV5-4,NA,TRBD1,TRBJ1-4,CASSSQGGADEKLFF,TGTGCCAGCAGCTCTCAGGGGGGTGCTGATGAAAAACTGTTTTTT
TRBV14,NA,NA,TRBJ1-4,CASSQGFSSNEKLFF,TGTGCCAGCAGCCAAGGGTTCAGTTCTAATGAAAAACTGTTTTTT
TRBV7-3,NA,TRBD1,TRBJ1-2,CASSPETGSGYTF,TGTGCCAGCAGCCCCGAGACAGGGAGTGGCTACACCTTC
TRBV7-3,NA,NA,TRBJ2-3,CASSPNRDTDTQYF,TGTGCCAGCAGCCCAAATCGGGACACAGATACGCAGTATTTT
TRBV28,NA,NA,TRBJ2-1,CASSPQGAGYNEQFF,TGTGCCAGCAGTCCGCAGGGCGCCGGTTACAATGAGCAGTTCTTC
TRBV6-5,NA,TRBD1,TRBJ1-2,CASSLWTGRDGYTF,TGTGCCAGCAGTTTGTGGACAGGTCGGGATGGCTACACCTTC
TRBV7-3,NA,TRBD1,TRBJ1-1,CASSDRGGRTEAFF,TGTGCCAGCAGCGACAGGGGGGGCCGGACTGAAGCTTTCTTT
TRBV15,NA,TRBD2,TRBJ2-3,CATSSDFSGTADTQYF,TGTGCCACCAGCAGTGATTTTAGCGGGACTGCAGATACGCAGTATTTT
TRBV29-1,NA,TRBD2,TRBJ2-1,CSVEARESLHEQFF,TGCAGCGTTGAAGCGCGGGAGTCTCTACATGAGCAGTTCTTC
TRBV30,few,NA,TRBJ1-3,CAWSVSSGNTIYF,TGTGCCTGGAGTGTCTCCTCTGGAAACACCATATATTTT
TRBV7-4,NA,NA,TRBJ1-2,CASSAPVAHYGYTF,TGTGCCAGCAGCGCACCGGTAGCTCACTATGGCTACACCTTC
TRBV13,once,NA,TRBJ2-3,CASSTVRDLAGDTQYF,TGTGCCAGCAGCACAGTCCGGGACTTGGCTGGAGATACGCAGTATTTT
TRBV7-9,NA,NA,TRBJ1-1,CASAPTGNTEAFF,TGTGCCAGCGCTCCGACAGGGAACACTGAAGCTTTCTTT
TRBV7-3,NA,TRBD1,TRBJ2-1,CASSLQGQSYNEQFF,TGTGCCAGCAGCCTACAGGGACAGAGTTACAATGAGCAGTTCTTC